This section outlines one T cell receptor beta chain sequence together with its context. A junction end diverges from the germline sequence, so it may reflect a read error. This CDR3 region has 15 residues. Per the germline V gene, CDR1 is SNHLY and CDR2 is FYNNEI. The data are from a study of CD8+CD57+ T cells in acquired aplastic anemia. Only patients with CD8+CD57+ cell expansion on flow cytometry were chosen for sequencing. TCR beta VDJ and CDR3 profiling used genomic DNA as template. TCRdb re-called the reads through MiXCR, storing one row per CDR3 protein. This table has 150,000 to 200,000 distinct CDR3 sequences, 63% appearing once.

Sequenced sample: sorted CD4+, CD8+, or CD8+CD57+ T cells (not recorded which) from PBMCs. The sequence was collected from a human donor with aplastic anemia. The chain joins TRBV2 to TRBJ2-1; maybe TRBD2 (6 bases). The chain's CDR3 is CASSEGWGETNQQFF. The CDR3 DNA sequence: TGTGCCAGCAGTGAAGGGTGGGGGGAAACCAATCAGCAGTTCTTC. The whole variable domain, remainder taken from reference TRBV2 and TRBJ2-1, is EPEVTQTPSHQVTQMGQEVILRCVPISNHLYFYWYRQILGQKVEFLVSFYNNEISEKSEIFDDQFSVERPDGSNFTLKIRSTKLEDSAMYFCASSEGWGETNQQFFGPGTRLTVL.